Shown below are 17 T cell receptor beta chains from a single sample sequenced in a study of cytomegalovirus exposure and HLA in healthy donors. This PCR relied on a set of 60 Vbeta primers and 13 Jbeta primers. Method: immunoSEQ multiplex PCR; TCRdb's copy keeps in-frame clones and lacks some. There are 65,000 to 80,000 clones in the sample; roughly 79% occur only once, and 22% lies in the top ten. Sample: PBMCs. These receptors were collected from a woman aged 40 to 50 in good health and CMV-seropositive.

The CDR3 loop is CASSEGVTGYSNQPQHF. In DNA, the CDR3 is TGTGCCAGCAGTGAAGGAGTGACAGGGTATAGCAATCAGCCCCAGCATTTT. The gene calls are TRBV6-1 and TRBJ1-5, with 7 bases that match TRBD1. The CDR3 spans 17 residues. Looked up from germline, CDR1 is MNHNS and CDR2 is SASEGT. The junction had 6 bases not matched to a gene; V was cut back by 1 base and J by 0 bases.

CDR3 amino acids: CATKVDRSSYNEQFF. The CDR3 DNA follows: TGTGCCACTAAGGTAGACAGGAGCTCCTACAATGAGCAGTTCTTC. V and J are TRBV19 and TRBJ2-1, with D possibly matching TRBD1 (6 bases). This CDR3 comprises 15 residues. Germline CDR1 and CDR2: LNHDA and SQIVND (reference sequence). The V end lost 10 bases, the J end lost 0 bases, and 16 bases lay between the germline ends. Combining the CDR3 with reference TRBV19 and TRBJ2-1 gives the whole variable domain DGGITQSPKYLFRKEGQNVTLSCEQNLNHDAMYWYRQDPGQGLRLIYYSQIVNDFQKGDIAEGYSVSREKKESFPLTVTSAQKNPTAFYLCATKVDRSSYNEQFFGPGTRLTVL.

The chain links TRBV9 to TRBJ1-1; a possible D gene is TRBD1 (6 bases). This CDR3 has 14 residues. Germline V gene sequence: CDR1 SGDLS, CDR2 YYNGEE. The V end lost 4 bases, the J end lost 0 bases, and 10 bases lay between the germline ends. The CDR3 spells CASSPGHLNTEAFF. CDR3 nucleotides: TGTGCCAGCAGCCCGGGACACTTGAACACTGAAGCTTTCTTT.

CDR3 amino acids: CAWTGRGQETQYF. CDR3 in DNA: TGTGCCTGGACTGGGAGGGGTCAAGAGACCCAGTACTTC. The V gene is TRBV30, the J gene TRBJ2-5; 7 positions agree with TRBD2. The germline V gene encodes CDR1 GTSNPN and CDR2 SVGIG (reference sequence). V was pared by 4 bases and J by 2 bases, with 4 bases of the junction left unmatched. The CDR3 is 13 residues long.

The sample holds one count of this clone. The V call is TRBV5-1, the J call TRBJ2-1, with 12 bases that match TRBD1. V shed 0 bases and J 8 bases; nucleotides not matched to a gene: 6. Germline loops: CDR1 SGHRS, CDR2 YFSETQ. This CDR3 spans 16 amino acids. The CDR3 bases are TGCGCCAGCAGCTTGGCAGGGACAGGGGGCTCTGATGAGCAGTTCTTC. Translating gives CASSLAGTGGSDEQFF.

The chain recombines TRBV6-5 with TRBJ1-2; D is unclear. In germline, CDR1 is MNHEY, CDR2 SVGAGI. The CDR3 runs to 13 residues. V was shortened by 6 bases and J by 0 bases, with 8 bases between the two germline ends. The CDR3 bases are TGTGCCAGCAGGGTACTAGCTAACTATGGCTACACCTTC. Amino acid sequence: CASRVLANYGYTF.

The rearrangement joins TRBV7-9 to TRBJ1-2; possibly TRBD1 for D (6 bases). The germline V gene encodes CDR1 SEHNR and CDR2 FQNEAQ (reference sequence). With 5 bases removed from V and 4 bases from J, the gap between germline ends came to 17 bases. The CDR3 has 15 residues. CDR3 in DNA: TGTGCCAGCAGCCGTTCGACAGGACCGTTCTATGGCTACACCTTC. This codes for CASSRSTGPFYGYTF.

This clone has just a few counts. This sequence joins TRBV11-3 and TRBJ2-1; D may be TRBD2 (5 bases). CDR1 and CDR2 (germline): SGHNT, YENEEA. This CDR3 region has 15 residues. Trimming took off 3 bases at V and 8 bases at J, with 17 bases between the two ends. This CDR3 reads CASSLIGGPGDEQFF. CDR3 sequence (DNA): TGTGCCAGCAGCTTGATCGGAGGCCCGGGCGATGAGCAGTTCTTC.

The chain has TRBV7-3 and TRBJ1-2; 9 nucleotides agree with TRBD1. Germline V CDR1 and CDR2: SGHTA, FQGTGA. This CDR3 region has 13 residues. V lost 5 bases and J lost 8; bases outside the gene matches: 6. The CDR3 sequence is CASSQGQGEGYTF. The CDR3 DNA reads TGTGCCAGCAGCCAGGGACAGGGTGAAGGCTACACCTTC.

The chain carries TRBV29-1 and TRBJ1-1; no firm D call. Germline loops: CDR1 SQVTM, CDR2 ANQGSEA. The CDR3 runs to 11 residues. V lost 5 bases and J lost 6, with 10 bases in between. Written as DNA, the CDR3 is TGCAGCGTTCGAACCCGGGCTGAAGCTTTCTTT. Translated: CSVRTRAEAFF.

The chain is built from TRBV29-1 and TRBJ2-7, with 8 bases aligning to TRBD1. CDR1 is SQVTM and CDR2 is ANQGSEA in the germline V gene. This CDR3 is built from 13 residues. V was clipped by 5 bases and J by 3 bases; unmatched bases: 6. CDR3 bases: TGCAGCGTTCAAGGCAGGGGGCTCTACGAGCAGTACTTC. Translation gives CSVQGRGLYEQYF.

This chain uses TRBV28 with TRBJ2-1; 11 bases agree with TRBD2. Germline V lookup: CDR1 MDHEN, CDR2 SYDVKM. Trimming at V came to 4 bases and at J to 3 bases, leaving 5 bases not matched to a gene. This CDR3 has 16 residues. CDR3 sequence (DNA): TGTGCCAGCAGTTCACCCGGGACTAGCGGCTACAATGAGCAGTTCTTC. Its protein product is CASSSPGTSGYNEQFF. The complete variable domain, with remaining parts taken from reference TRBV28 and TRBJ2-1, reads DVKVTQSSRYLVKRTGEKVFLECVQDMDHENMFWYRQDPGLGLRLIYFSYDVKMKEKGDIPEGYSVSREKKERFSLILESASTNQTSMYLCASSSPGTSGYNEQFFGPGTRLTVL.

This chain connects TRBV19 to TRBJ1-2, with 8 bases identical to TRBD1. The CDR3 length is 15 residues. Germline V gives CDR1 LNHDA, CDR2 SQIVND (reference sequence). V was pared by 3 bases and J by 4 bases, with 7 bases of the junction left unmatched. The DNA of the CDR3 is TGTGCCAGTAGTATTGGGGGACAGGTGGGCTATGGCTACACCTTC. Its protein is CASSIGGQVGYGYTF.

The chain links TRBV6-5 to TRBJ2-7; 9 nucleotides match TRBD2. Germline lookup yields CDR1 MNHEY and CDR2 SVGAGI. J gave up 3 bases and V 4 bases, and 10 bases lay outside the gene matches. The CDR3 has 16 residues. This chain's CDR3 is CASSSSRLAENYEQYF. CDR3 sequence (DNA): TGTGCCAGCAGTTCCTCTCGACTAGCGGAGAACTACGAGCAGTACTTC.

This clone appeared a few times. V is TRBV6-5 and J is TRBJ1-3, with D possibly being TRBD1 (6 bases). The CDR3 has 14 amino acids. Trimming removed 2 bases at V and 4 bases at J, with 9 bases between. Germline V CDR1 and CDR2: MNHEY, SVGAGI. CDR3 nucleotides: TGTGCCAGCAGTTACGGGACAAACGGAAACACCATATATTTT. As protein: CASSYGTNGNTIYF.

CDR3: CASSFGTEAPYGYTF. In nucleotides, the CDR3 is TGTGCCAGCAGCTTCGGCACCGAAGCGCCCTATGGCTACACCTTC. The genes are TRBV6-4 and TRBJ1-2; no firm D call. There are 15 residues in the CDR3. Germline V CDR1 and CDR2: MRHNA, SNTAGT. V lost 6 bases and J 4 bases, leaving 18 bases between the germline ends.

V and J are TRBV5-4 and TRBJ2-1, with 13 positions matching TRBD2. Trimming took 3 bases from V and 3 from J; bases not matched to a gene: 6. Germline V gene lookup returns CDR1 SGHNT and CDR2 YYREEE (reference sequence). This CDR3 contains 17 residues. Here the CDR3 reads CASSSRTSGGSYNEQFF. CDR3 nucleotides: TGTGCCAGCAGCTCGCGGACTAGCGGGGGCAGCTACAATGAGCAGTTCTTC.